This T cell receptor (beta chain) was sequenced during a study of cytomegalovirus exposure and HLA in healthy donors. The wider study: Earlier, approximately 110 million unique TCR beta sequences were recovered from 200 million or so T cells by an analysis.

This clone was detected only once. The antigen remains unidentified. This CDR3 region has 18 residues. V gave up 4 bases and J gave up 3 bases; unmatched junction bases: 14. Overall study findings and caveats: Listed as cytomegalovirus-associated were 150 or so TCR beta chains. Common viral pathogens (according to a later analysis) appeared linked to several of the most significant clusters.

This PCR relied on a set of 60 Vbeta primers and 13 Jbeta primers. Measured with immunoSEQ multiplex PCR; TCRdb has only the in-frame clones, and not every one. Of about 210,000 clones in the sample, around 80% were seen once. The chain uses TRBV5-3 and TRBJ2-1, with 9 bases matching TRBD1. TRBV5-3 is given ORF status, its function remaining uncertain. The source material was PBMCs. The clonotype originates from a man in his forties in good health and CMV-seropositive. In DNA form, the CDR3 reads TGTGCCAGAAGCCAGGGGCCACCCGGGACAGGGAACTACAATGAGCAGTTCTTC. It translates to CARSQGPPGTGNYNEQFF.